This entry is about one TCR beta chain. Authors' data handling: Amplification of reference gene primers provided the estimated nucleated cell counts. The protocol was immunoSEQ multiplex PCR, while the TCRdb copy is restricted to in-frame clones and leaves out a portion. The D gene and trimming were derived from the DNA, and the V and J assignments and clone size from that table. Found here are 200,000 to 250,000 clones, approximately 81% of them singletons; the top ten hold 10%. This sample was taken from a study of blood T cell repertoires in COVID-19. Across the whole study: Acute and convalescent COVID-19 samples came from the United States, Italy and Spain.

The CDR3 covers 16 residues. V lost 4 bases and J lost 3, with 18 bases in between. The V gene's germline CDR1 is SGHRS and CDR2 YFSETQ. The sequencing input was peripheral blood. The receptor's source is a woman aged 80 or over with acute or convalescent COVID-19. This chain joins TRBV5-1 and TRBJ2-3, with a weak D call TRBD1 (8 bases). CDR3 sequence reads: CASSPGGQAITDTQYF. DNA for the CDR3: TGCGCCAGCAGCCCGGGGGGACAGGCGATTACAGATACGCAGTATTTT.